This T cell receptor (beta chain) comes out of a study of Ad26.COV2.S vaccination and SARS-CoV-2 variants. Study-wide points: Post-vaccination breadth of spike-specific CD8+ and CD4+ T cell responses was reportedly substantial. Breadth measured for non-spike TCRs was similar across vaccine and placebo recipients.

On this clone: What it binds is not known.

Method: immunoSEQ multiplex PCR; TCRdb's copy keeps in-frame clones and lacks some. The table has approximately 480,000 clones, around nine tenths seen once. Germline values: CDR1 SGHRS, CDR2 YFSETQ. The CDR3 spans 16 residues. With 4 bases removed from V and 5 bases from J, the gap between germline ends came to 21 bases. Treatment specified: 15 to 20 received Ad26.COV2.S at low or high dose, single or two shots; about five received placebo; per-sample allocation not given. Samples were taken on day 63 after the first vaccine or placebo injection. The material was peripheral blood, obtained in a trial of Ad26.COV2.S vaccine versus placebo. This TCR was sampled from a person between 18 and 65 years old who received the Ad26.COV2.S COVID-19 vaccine or a placebo. J is TRBJ2-5 and V is TRBV5-1, with D perhaps TRBD1 (5 bases). CDR3 sequence (DNA): TGCGCCAGCAGCCCTGAAGGGGCCAAGTTGAGGGAGACCCAGTACTTC. This sequence encodes CASSPEGAKLRETQYF.